This entry concerns a single TCR beta chain. Indicated time point: peripheral blood 6 weeks after treatment start. This entry is derived from a study of PD-L1 blockade in urothelial cancer. Study-wide background: Analysis of blood occurred 3 weeks (second dose) and 6 weeks after treatment start. Reported median T cell count for blood samples was around 140,000.

Generated by immunoSEQ multiplex PCR, the TCRdb table keeps only in-frame clones and is missing some. This table has more than 60,000 clones, about nine tenths appearing once. The CDR3 length is 17 residues. With 7 bases removed from V and 3 bases from J, the gap between germline ends came to 21 bases. CDR1 is SNHLY, CDR2 FYNNEI, per germline. The sequences come from PBMCs, collected around atezolizumab (anti-PD-L1) treatment. The clonotype comes from a man aged 60 to 75 with urothelial cancer. V usage is TRBV2 and J usage is TRBJ2-2, with D tentatively TRBD2 (6 bases). The CDR3 coding sequence is TGTGCCAGCACCCTTCGGGGAGGTAGCGGCGACACCGGGGAGCTGTTTTTT. It yields the protein CASTLRGGSGDTGELFF.